These T cell receptor beta chains were read from a single sample in a study of cytomegalovirus exposure and HLA in healthy donors. Method: immunoSEQ multiplex PCR; TCRdb's copy keeps in-frame clones and lacks some. The table lists some 270,000 clones, around 86% of them singletons, with less than 1.2% in the top ten. Input material: PBMCs. Source of these receptors: a woman aged 18-29 years in good health and CMV-seronegative. The CDR3 runs from the conserved cysteine through the conserved F or W. The D gene is left open where the match is weak. Clone size, where shown, is once, few, many, or a class for clones that have expanded.

cdr3_nt cdr3_aa v_call d_call clone_size j_call cdr3_length
TGTGCCAGCAGTCTCGTTGGGGCCAGCACAGATACGCAGTATTTT CASSLVGASTDTQYF TRBV11-3 NA NA TRBJ2-3 15
TGTGCCAGCAGTTCGGGACAGGTCCCGATCTACGAGCAGTACTTC CASSSGQVPIYEQYF TRBV28 TRBD1 few TRBJ2-7 15
TGTGCCAGCAGTTCTCACTGGGGAACCGGGACAGGGGGCCCAATGACTGAAGCTTTCTTT CASSSHWGTGTGGPMTEAFF TRBV28 TRBD1 NA TRBJ1-1 20
TGTGCCAGCAGCTTAGATCGGACGGGGACCTACGAGCAGTACTTC CASSLDRTGTYEQYF TRBV7-2 NA NA TRBJ2-7 15
TGTGCCAGCAGCGTAGAACCAGGCTATCAAGAGACCCAGTACTTC CASSVEPGYQETQYF TRBV9 NA once TRBJ2-5 15
TGTGCCAGCTCACCCTGGACAGGGGAGTCCTATGGCTACACCTTC CASSPWTGESYGYTF TRBV18 TRBD1 NA TRBJ1-2 15
TGTGCCTGGAGTGTAGACGGGGGTCGCACAGATACGCAGTATTTT CAWSVDGGRTDTQYF TRBV30 NA once TRBJ2-3 15
TGTGCCAGCAGCCTAGACAGGGGGTGGGGCTACACCTTC CASSLDRGWGYTF TRBV5-4 TRBD1 NA TRBJ1-2 13
TGTGCCGTTGGAGGGCCGATGAACACTGAAGCTTTCTTT CAVGGPMNTEAFF TRBV2 NA NA TRBJ1-1 13
TGCAGCGTGGGCAACATCGACTACGAGCAGTACTTC CSVGNIDYEQYF TRBV29-1 NA NA TRBJ2-7 12
TGTGCCAGCAGCCCCCGGTCGGGGGGGCGAAATGAGCAGTTCTTC CASSPRSGGRNEQFF TRBV9 TRBD2 NA TRBJ2-1 15
TGCGCCAGCAGCTTGTCGCAGGGGCATATAGATGGCTACACCTTC CASSLSQGHIDGYTF TRBV5-1 NA few TRBJ1-2 15
TGTGCCAGCAGCGTCACAGGTGGGTTGCATGAGCAGTTCTTC CASSVTGGLHEQFF TRBV9 NA NA TRBJ2-1 14
TGTGCCAGCAGCCTGCGTTTACAAGAGACCCAGTACTTC CASSLRLQETQYF TRBV11-2 NA NA TRBJ2-5 13
TGCGCCAGCAGCTTGCCCGGCAGGCTCTCCTACGAGCAGTACTTC CASSLPGRLSYEQYF TRBV5-1 NA NA TRBJ2-7 15
TGCGCCAGCAGCTCCCGCCAGGGGCTACATACGCAGTATTTT CASSSRQGLHTQYF TRBV5-1 NA NA TRBJ2-3 14
TGTGCCAGCAGTGACCGTTTAGTGCAGGGCGCCTACGAGCAGTACTTC CASSDRLVQGAYEQYF TRBV6-1 NA NA TRBJ2-7 16
TGTGCCAGCAGCCAAGGCACAGGAAACTCCTACGAGCAGTACTTC CASSQGTGNSYEQYF TRBV4-2 NA few TRBJ2-7 15
TGCGCCAGCAGCTCTACAGGGGGTCCCGGGGAGCTGTTTTTT CASSSTGGPGELFF TRBV5-1 TRBD1 NA TRBJ2-2 14
TGCGCCAGCGGACCGGGACAGGGATCATTCGGAGAAAAACTGTTTTTT CASGPGQGSFGEKLFF TRBV5-1 TRBD1 NA TRBJ1-4 16
TGTGCCATCAGACCCGGACAGAACTATGGCTACACCTTC CAIRPGQNYGYTF TRBV10-3 NA NA TRBJ1-2 13
TGCAGCGGCCGGGACACACCCAAGACCCAGTACTTC CSGRDTPKTQYF TRBV29-1 NA NA TRBJ2-5 12
TGTGCCCTCGTGGGAGGCTACGAGCAGTACTTC CALVGGYEQYF TRBV6-1 NA NA TRBJ2-7 11
TGTGCCAGCAGTTACTCCGTCGTGACAGGCTACGAGCAGTACTTC CASSYSVVTGYEQYF TRBV6-5 NA NA TRBJ2-7 15
TGTGCCAGCAGCTTACGGGACAGGATGAACACTGAAGCTTTCTTT CASSLRDRMNTEAFF TRBV7-6 TRBD1 NA TRBJ1-1 15
TGTGCCAGCAGCTTGGCTATTGCGGGAGGGGAAGATACGCAGTATTTT CASSLAIAGGEDTQYF TRBV5-4 TRBD2 NA TRBJ2-3 16
TGTGCTAGTGGTTCAACCGGGACACCGAAGGCCTACGAGCAGTACTTC CASGSTGTPKAYEQYF TRBV12-5 NA NA TRBJ2-7 16
TGCGCCAGCAGCTTGGTGGCAGGGTTCCTCTCCTACGAGCAGTACTTC CASSLVAGFLSYEQYF TRBV5-1 NA NA TRBJ2-7 16
TGTGCCGGCCTGGACAGGCGAGACTATGGCTACACCTTC CAGLDRRDYGYTF TRBV6-5 TRBD1 NA TRBJ1-2 13
TGTGCCAGCAGCGTGGGGACTAGCGGGGGACCATCGCTCTACAATGAGCAGTTCTTC CASSVGTSGGPSLYNEQFF TRBV9 TRBD2 NA TRBJ2-1 19
TGTGCCAGCAGCTCCCCCAGGGGCGCAAATGACAATGAGCAGTTCTTC CASSSPRGANDNEQFF TRBV5-4 NA NA TRBJ2-1 16
TGTGCCAGCAGCGCCCCGGGACAGGGATCCTCCAATACGCAGTATTTT CASSAPGQGSSNTQYF TRBV9 TRBD1 NA TRBJ2-3 16
TGTGCCAGCAGTCTCGGCGGGACAGCCACCTACGAGCAGTACTTC CASSLGGTATYEQYF TRBV28 NA NA TRBJ2-7 15
TGTGCCAGCACCCGAACGACTAGCGGTGGCACAGATACGCAGTATTTT CASTRTTSGGTDTQYF TRBV5-4 TRBD2 NA TRBJ2-3 16
TGTGCCAGCAGCGTCCGGACAGAAAATCAGCCCCAGCATTTT CASSVRTENQPQHF TRBV6-5 NA NA TRBJ1-5 14
TGTGCCAGCAGCTTTAGCGGCCAAGAGACCCAGTACTTC CASSFSGQETQYF TRBV5-6 NA NA TRBJ2-5 13
TGTGCCATCGCTCAGATCAAAACCTACGAGCAGTACTTC CAIAQIKTYEQYF TRBV10-3 NA few TRBJ2-7 13
TGTGCCATCAGAAGGGACAGGGAGAACACTGAAGCTTTCTTT CAIRRDRENTEAFF TRBV10-3 TRBD1 NA TRBJ1-1 14
TGTGCCAGCAGTGATTGGGCAGCTCTTGAAGCTTTCTTT CASSDWAALEAFF TRBV2 NA NA TRBJ1-1 13
TGTGCCAGCAGCAAAGAGGGAGCCTCGGGACAGGGGGTATCTGGGGCCAACGTCCTGACTTTC CASSKEGASGQGVSGANVLTF TRBV21-1 NA NA TRBJ2-6 21
TGTGCCAGCAGCTTACTACCGACAGGGGGTGACGGGGAGACCCAGTACTTC CASSLLPTGGDGETQYF TRBV7-2 TRBD1 NA TRBJ2-5 17
TGCGCCAGCAGCCACCGGGACAGGGATCGTAGCAATCAGCCCCAGCATTTT CASSHRDRDRSNQPQHF TRBV4-1 TRBD1 NA TRBJ1-5 17
TGTGCCAGCAGCTTCTTCAGGGGTAACTATGGCTACACCTTC CASSFFRGNYGYTF TRBV5-4 NA NA TRBJ1-2 14
TGCGCCAGCAGCCAAAGGCCGGGGGGGGACACCGGGGAGCTGTTTTTT CASSQRPGGDTGELFF TRBV4-3 TRBD2 NA TRBJ2-2 16
TGTGCCAGCAGTGAAAGGAGGACAGCTCTCTATGGCTACACCTTC CASSERRTALYGYTF TRBV6-1 NA NA TRBJ1-2 15